The clone carrying this T cell receptor (beta chain) came up many times. This sample is part of a study of T cells in Graves' hyperthyroidism and ophthalmopathy. Overall study context: Upon initial diagnosis and before any treatment, peripheral blood was collected.

In germline, CDR1 is SGHDT, CDR2 YYEEEE. This CDR3 is built from 15 residues. V dropped 3 bases and J dropped 1; count of bases not matched to a gene: 6. From RNA transcripts, TCR beta CDR3 regions were amplified. In the first-round RT-PCR of the TCR CDR3, the HTBI primer set was used. TCRdb reprocessed the multiplex PCR reads via MiXCR and lists one record per CDR3 protein. The profile covers hundreds of thousands of distinct CDR3 sequences, with less than 25% appearing a single time and over 30% taken by the ten largest. The chain uses TRBV5-6 and TRBJ1-1, with TRBD1 identical over 7 bases. The sample taken for sequencing was blood. The receptor was derived from a man younger than 45 with Graves' ophthalmopathy. The DNA for the CDR3 is TGTGCCAGCAGCTGGGGACAGAGGGAGAACACTGAAGCTTTCTTT. Its protein product is CASSWGQRENTEAFF.